A single sample is the source of the 12 T cell receptor beta chains below, sequenced in a study of blood T cell repertoires in COVID-19. Assay used: immunoSEQ multiplex PCR; TCRdb lists only in-frame clones, some missing. The sample contains 250,000 or so clones, around 84% of which appear only once. The sample taken for sequencing was PBMCs or T cells enriched from blood (not recorded which). These TCRs come from a woman in her forties or fifties who had been exposed to COVID-19.

The chain combines TRBV6-5 with TRBJ1-6; possible D gene TRBD1, 6 bases. V gave up 9 bases and J gave up 7 bases, with 13 bases separating them. This CDR3 is built from 13 residues. Germline loops: CDR1 MNHEY, CDR2 SVGAGI. For the CDR3, the DNA is TGTGCCAGTGGGACATCTCGAAATTCACCCCTCCACTTT. It codes for CASGTSRNSPLHF.

This chain connects TRBV2 to TRBJ1-1; D is unresolved. CDR1 and CDR2 from the germline V gene are SNHLY and FYNNEI. Trimming removed 0 bases from V and 5 bases from J, with 7 bases in between. The CDR3 contains 13 residues. CDR3 amino acids: CASSEAGVTEAFF. The DNA of the CDR3 is TGTGCCAGCAGTGAAGCCGGGGTGACTGAAGCTTTCTTT.

This chain joins TRBV19 and TRBJ1-1, with a weak D call TRBD1 (6 bases). Germline lookup yields CDR1 LNHDA and CDR2 SQIVND (reference sequence). Trimming left V 7 bases short and J 2 bases short, with 14 bases between. The CDR3 runs 14 residues. The DNA of the CDR3 is TGTGCCAGTAAGCTCCAGGGGATTAACACTGAAGCTTTCTTT. Its protein is CASKLQGINTEAFF.

The chain carries TRBV5-6 and TRBJ2-7; 7 bases are shared with TRBD1. The CDR3 is 16 amino acids. V gave up 2 bases and J gave up 1 base; unmatched junction bases: 9. Germline V gene data show CDR1 as SGHDT and CDR2 as YYEEEE. CDR3 loop: CASSFARGSVSYEQYF. CDR3 bases: TGTGCCAGCAGCTTCGCCAGGGGGAGTGTATCCTACGAGCAGTACTTC.

The V call is TRBV11-2, the J call TRBJ1-2; TRBD1 might be the D (6 bases). Germline CDR1 is SGHAT and CDR2 is FQNNGV. Trimming shortened V by 2 bases and J by 10 bases, and 11 bases separated the two germline ends. The CDR3 has 12 amino acids. CDR3 in amino acids: CASSLIEGDYTF. CDR3 DNA sequence: TGTGCCAGCAGCTTAATTGAGGGGGACTACACCTTC.

The V and J genes are TRBV4-1 and TRBJ2-1; D is ambiguous. V lost 4 bases to trimming and J lost 0 bases, with 10 bases between them. Germline CDR1 reads MGHRA; CDR2 reads YSYEKL. The CDR3 covers 15 residues. CDR3 loop: CASSLSPGSYNEQFF. The CDR3 nucleotides are TGCGCCAGCAGCCTCTCGCCGGGCTCCTACAATGAGCAGTTCTTC.

This rearrangement joins TRBV7-9 to TRBJ2-7, with 7 positions matching TRBD1. Per the germline V gene, CDR1 is SEHNR and CDR2 is FQNEAQ (reference sequence). The CDR3 runs 17 residues. J gave up 0 bases and V 3 bases, and 11 bases lay outside the gene matches. The CDR3 coding sequence is TGTGCCAGCAGCTTCCCAATCGACAGGGCGAACTCCTACGAGCAGTACTTC. The encoded protein is CASSFPIDRANSYEQYF.

In nucleotides, the CDR3 is TGTGCCAGCAGCTCGGGACACCTTTACAATGAGCAGTTCTTC. Protein product: CASSSGHLYNEQFF. The chain combines TRBV7-8 with TRBJ2-1; D might be TRBD1 (6 bases). With 4 bases removed from V and 4 bases from J, the gap between germline ends came to 11 bases. CDR1 is SGHVS and CDR2 is FQNEAQ in the germline V gene. The length of the CDR3 is 14 residues. Full variable domain (remainder filled in from reference TRBV7-8 and TRBJ2-1): GAGVSQSPRYKVAKRGQDVALRCDPISGHVSLFWYQQALGQGPEFLTYFQNEAQLDKSGLPSDRFFAERPEGSVSTLKIQRTQQEDSAVYLCASSSGHLYNEQFFGPGTRLTVL.

The chain recombines TRBV27 with TRBJ2-1, with 11 bases identical to TRBD2. The CDR3 contains 14 residues. With 8 bases clipped from V and 4 bases from J, the junction kept 4 bases outside the gene matches. Germline V lookup: CDR1 MNHEY, CDR2 SMNVEV (reference sequence). The CDR3 nucleotides read TGTGCCAGCTCCTTAGCGGGGGGGTACAATGAGCAGTTCTTC. Encoded protein: CASSLAGGYNEQFF.

The chain recombines TRBV10-2 with TRBJ2-1; D gene ambiguous. The CDR3 consists of 12 residues. Trimming shortened V by 7 bases and J by 6 bases, and 10 bases separated the two germline ends. Germline CDR1 is WSHSY and CDR2 is SAAADI. The CDR3 DNA reads TGCGCCAGCACCCAAGCGCCCAATGAGCAGTTCTTC. Its translation: CASTQAPNEQFF.

The chain is built from TRBV12-2 and TRBJ2-5; the listed D gene, TRBD1, was not tested against the DNA. TRBV12-2 is given as a pseudogene. The CDR3 runs 21 residues. CDR3 in amino acids: CASRPSKGSHRGPRTKETQYF. The DNA for the CDR3 is TGTGCAAGTCGCCCTAGTAAGGGGAGTCACAGGGGCCCGAGGACCAAAGAGACCCAGTACTTC.

The J gene is TRBJ1-3, the V gene TRBV4-3, with a tentative D call TRBD1 (5 bases). Germline assignment: CDR1 LGHNA and CDR2 YSLEER. CDR3 length equals 15 residues. Trimming cost V 3 bases and J 8 bases, with 17 bases left between them. CDR3: CASSQEGSGEDTIYF. The DNA of the CDR3 is TGCGCCAGCAGCCAGGAGGGGTCCGGCGAGGACACCATATATTTT.